This entry lists 14 T cell receptor beta chains sequenced from one sample in a study of regulatory T cells in long-lasting Graves disease. The sample's time point: newly diagnosed GD, antithyroid drugs for less than 3 months. RNA extracted from PBMCs served as the sequencing template. Library construction for TCR beta used iRepertoire HTBI primers and Arm-PCR of CDR3 regions. One entry per CDR3 protein, called by TCRdb with MiXCR from the multiplex PCR reads. This sample has some 500,000 distinct CDR3 sequences, with about 16% found just once. These sequences were also reported in another study, on T cells in Graves' hyperthyroidism and ophthalmopathy.

The material was peripheral blood mononuclear cells (PBMCs), obtained at new diagnosis, from a patient treated with antithyroid drugs. Receptor source: a woman aged 35 to 60 with Graves disease.

This rearrangement joins TRBV28 to TRBJ1-4; 7 bases are a match to TRBD1. V shed 6 bases and J 7 bases; nucleotides not matched to a gene: 8. CDR1 MDHEN and CDR2 SYDVKM come from the germline V gene. CDR3 size: 14 residues. The CDR3 protein is CASSSGQASEKLFF. CDR3 in DNA: TGTGCCAGCAGCTCTGGACAGGCGTCTGAAAAACTGTTTTTT.

The rearrangement uses TRBV4-1 and TRBJ1-3; D might be TRBD1 (6 bases). V lost 4 bases to trimming and J lost 0 bases, with 22 bases between them. This CDR3 has 19 residues. The germline gives CDR1 MGHRA, CDR2 YSYEKL. CDR3 nucleotide sequence: TGCGCCAGCAGCCCGTCCCTCTACTACAGGGTGTACTCTGGAAACACCATATATTTT. Amino acids: CASSPSLYYRVYSGNTIYF.

The sample holds many counts of this clonotype. A junction boundary mismatches the germline segment, possibly from a read error. V usage is TRBV5-1 and J usage is TRBJ2-2; the match to TRBD1 covers 7 bases. From germline, CDR1 is SGHRS and CDR2 YFSETQ. The CDR3 contains 15 residues. CDR3 loop: CASSLRTGNTGELFF. In nucleotides, the CDR3 is TGTGCCAGCAGCTTGCGGACAGGGAACACCGGGGAGCTGTTTTTT.

There are many counts of this clonotype. V is TRBV3-1 and J is TRBJ2-5, with TRBD2 matching over 8 bases. The CDR3 totals 17 residues. CDR1 and CDR2 from the germline V gene are LGHDT and YNNKEL (reference sequence). Trimming at V came to 1 base and at J to 4 bases, leaving 11 bases not matched to a gene. The CDR3 sequence: CASSQGQRGTLGETQYF. The CDR3 bases are TGTGCCAGCAGCCAAGGACAGCGGGGGACACTGGGAGAGACCCAGTACTTC.

The table lists this clonotype with a few counts. This chain connects TRBV20-1 to TRBJ2-1, with a weak D call TRBD1 (5 bases). Deletions cut 6 bases from V and 0 bases from J, with 9 bases between. CDR3 length equals 13 residues. The germline V gene has CDR1 DFQATT and CDR2 SNEGSKA (reference sequence). The CDR3 DNA reads as TGCAGTGCAGGGGCGATCTCCTACAATGAGCAGTTCTTC. The encoded protein is CSAGAISYNEQFF.

This clonotype has a count of ten or more. This chain joins TRBV24-1 and TRBJ1-1; D remains unclear. This CDR3 is 11 amino acids long. V was clipped by 3 bases and J by 8 bases, with 6 bases between them. The germline CDR1 and CDR2 sequences are KGHDR and SFDVKD. CDR3 sequence: CATSDGREAFF. The CDR3 DNA reads as TGTGCCACCAGTGATGGAAGGGAAGCTTTCTTT.

The sample holds a few counts of this clonotype. The chain employs TRBV7-9 and TRBJ1-1; perhaps TRBD1 as D (5 bases). V was clipped by 6 bases and J by 3 bases, with 17 bases between them. The germline CDR1 and CDR2 sequences are SEHNR and FQNEAQ (reference sequence). CDR3 length equals 15 residues. As DNA, the CDR3 is TGTGCCAGCAGTCCACGCCGGGGCATTGACACTGAAGCTTTCTTT. This translates into CASSPRRGIDTEAFF.

This clonotype was seen only a few times. The CDR3 protein is CASSIGGADTEAFF. CDR3 nucleotide sequence: TGTGCCAGTAGTATAGGGGGGGCCGACACTGAAGCTTTCTTT. This chain connects TRBV19 to TRBJ1-1, with D perhaps TRBD1 (6 bases). Trimming pared 1 base from V and 3 bases from J, leaving 9 bases between. This CDR3 spans 14 amino acids. Germline assignment: CDR1 LNHDA and CDR2 SQIVND (reference sequence).

The chain links TRBV27 to TRBJ1-5, with a weak D call TRBD1 (5 bases). CDR1 and CDR2 (germline): MNHEY, SMNVEV (reference sequence). The CDR3 spans 14 residues. V was trimmed by 5 bases and J by 10 bases, leaving 18 bases between them. The CDR3 DNA reads TGTGCCAGCAGTCCGGGGACCGATGTAAGACCCCAGCATTTT. This translates into CASSPGTDVRPQHF.

This clonotype was seen many times. The chain links TRBV2 to TRBJ2-7; TRBD2 matches at 9 bases. There are 13 residues in the CDR3. Germline CDR1 and CDR2: SNHLY and FYNNEI. Unmatched junction bases numbered 4, after V lost 4 bases and J lost 6 bases. The CDR3 nucleotides read TGTGCCAGCAGTGGGGGTAGCGGGGGCGAGCAGTACTTC. As protein: CASSGGSGGEQYF.

This chain uses TRBV7-9 with TRBJ2-2, with TRBD1 identical over 8 bases. CDR1 is SEHNR, CDR2 FQNEAQ, per germline (reference sequence). This CDR3 contains 20 residues. The trim removed 6 bases at V and 1 base at J, leaving 19 bases unmatched. CDR3 protein: CASRLPADRVRRENTGELFF. CDR3 nucleotide sequence: TGTGCCAGCAGGTTACCGGCGGACAGGGTTCGTCGAGAGAACACCGGGGAGCTGTTTTTT.

The chain is built from TRBV18 and TRBJ2-7, with 7 bases fitting TRBD1. V was clipped by 3 bases and J by 4 bases; unmatched bases: 9. Germline CDR1 KGHSH, CDR2 LQKENI. CDR3 length: 15 residues. DNA of the CDR3: TGTGCCAGCTCACCCACCCAGGGGGTGACATACGAGCAGTACTTC. Translation: CASSPTQGVTYEQYF.

The sample holds a few counts of this clonotype. CDR3 nucleotide sequence: TGTGCCAGCAGCTTAGGCGAAAACAGGGCTGGAAACACCATATATTTT. Encoded protein: CASSLGENRAGNTIYF. V usage is TRBV13 and J usage is TRBJ1-3, with a possible D match to TRBD1 (6 bases). CDR1 is PRHDT, CDR2 FYEKMQ, per germline (reference sequence). CDR3 length: 16 amino acids. Trimming took off 0 bases at V and 2 bases at J, with 11 bases between the two ends.

J is TRBJ2-2 and V is TRBV5-1; 8 bases match TRBD1. V trimming: 4 bases; J trimming: 5 bases; junction bases outside the gene matches: 10. This CDR3 comprises 16 residues. Germline lookup yields CDR1 SGHRS and CDR2 YFSETQ. CDR3 region: CASSTGQGWVTGELFF. The CDR3 region has the DNA TGCGCCAGCAGCACCGGACAGGGATGGGTTACCGGGGAGCTGTTTTTT.